These 8 T cell receptor beta chains were sequenced from one sample in a study of T cells in Graves' hyperthyroidism and ophthalmopathy. From RNA transcripts, TCR beta CDR3 regions were amplified. The HTBI primer set drove a first-round RT-PCR of the TCR CDR3. TCRdb reprocessed the multiplex PCR reads via MiXCR and lists one record per CDR3 protein. Here the sample spans about 840,000 distinct CDR3 sequences, about two fifths being singletons. Sequenced input: blood. The receptors derive from a man between 18 and 29 years old with Graves' hyperthyroidism.

As for this clonotype: A much larger clone sits a single nucleotide away, making a read error possible. The CDR3 DNA reads as TGCAGTGCTAGTACCAGGGTAGCGACCCAGTACTTC. Translation gives CSASTRVATQYF. V usage is TRBV20-1 and J usage is TRBJ2-5, with a weak D call TRBD1 (5 bases). Trimming stripped 3 bases from V and 7 bases from J, with 12 bases between. Germline CDR1 reads DFQATT; CDR2 reads SNEGSKA (reference sequence). CDR3 length: 12 amino acids.

V and J are TRBV19 and TRBJ1-1; D is perhaps TRBD1 (5 bases). Trimming pared 9 bases from V and 4 bases from J, leaving 18 bases between. The CDR3 length is 14 residues. Germline CDR1 LNHDA, CDR2 SQIVND (reference sequence). CDR3 sequence reads: CASSHGGESTEAFF. Here the CDR3 DNA reads TGTGCCAGCAGCCACGGGGGTGAGAGCACTGAAGCTTTCTTT.

The rearrangement links TRBV7-2 to TRBJ1-6; D gene uncertain. Trimming left V 8 bases short and J 9 bases short, with 14 bases between. Germline CDR1 and CDR2: SGHTA and FQGNSA. This CDR3 has 13 amino acids. The CDR3 sequence: CASSPNGPSPLHF. The CDR3, as DNA: TGTGCCAGCTCACCGAACGGTCCTTCACCCCTCCACTTT.

This clonotype has just a few counts. V is TRBV9 and J is TRBJ1-4; TRBD1 might be the D (6 bases). Germline-derived CDR1 and CDR2 are SGDLS and YYNGEE. V dropped 4 bases and J dropped 7 bases, with 14 bases sitting between them. The CDR3 is 14 amino acids. CDR3: CASSRTEAGEKLFF. In DNA, the CDR3 is TGTGCCAGCAGCCGGACAGAGGCCGGTGAAAAACTGTTTTTT.

The V gene is TRBV6-1, the J gene TRBJ1-2, with 8 bases identical to TRBD1. After removal of 3 bases from V and 6 bases from J, the junction contained 6 bases not matched to a gene. The germline CDR1 and CDR2 sequences are MNHNS and SASEGT. This CDR3 is built from 14 residues. The CDR3 nucleotides are TGTGCCAGCAGTGATCTGGGACAGGAGGATGGCTACACCTTC. This translates into CASSDLGQEDGYTF.

The chain carries TRBV7-9 and TRBJ2-7; maybe TRBD1 (5 bases). Trimming took 6 bases from V and 2 from J, leaving 14 bases between them. The CDR3 loop spans 14 amino acids. Germline V gene lookup returns CDR1 SEHNR and CDR2 FQNEAQ (reference sequence). CDR3 DNA sequence: TGTGCCAGCAGTTTCTCTGACAGCGCCTACGAGCAGTACTTC. Protein product: CASSFSDSAYEQYF.

This clonotype showed up many times. The chain recombines TRBV10-3 with TRBJ1-1, with D uncertain. CDR3 length equals 13 residues. V was cut by 4 bases and J by 2 bases, with 8 bases left in between. CDR1 and CDR2 from the germline V gene are ENHRY and SYGVKD. The CDR3 DNA sequence: TGTGCCATCAGTGTGACAAGCAACACTGAAGCTTTCTTT. The encoded protein is CAISVTSNTEAFF.

This clonotype has ten or more counts. The genes are TRBV25-1 and TRBJ2-7; 10 nucleotides line up with TRBD1. Germline CDR1 MGHDK, CDR2 SYGVNS. Unmatched junction bases numbered 8, after V lost 6 bases and J lost 3 bases. The length of the CDR3 is 15 residues. The CDR3 reads CASSTSGTGVYEQYF. The CDR3 coding sequence is TGTGCCAGCAGCACTTCCGGGACAGGGGTCTACGAGCAGTACTTC.